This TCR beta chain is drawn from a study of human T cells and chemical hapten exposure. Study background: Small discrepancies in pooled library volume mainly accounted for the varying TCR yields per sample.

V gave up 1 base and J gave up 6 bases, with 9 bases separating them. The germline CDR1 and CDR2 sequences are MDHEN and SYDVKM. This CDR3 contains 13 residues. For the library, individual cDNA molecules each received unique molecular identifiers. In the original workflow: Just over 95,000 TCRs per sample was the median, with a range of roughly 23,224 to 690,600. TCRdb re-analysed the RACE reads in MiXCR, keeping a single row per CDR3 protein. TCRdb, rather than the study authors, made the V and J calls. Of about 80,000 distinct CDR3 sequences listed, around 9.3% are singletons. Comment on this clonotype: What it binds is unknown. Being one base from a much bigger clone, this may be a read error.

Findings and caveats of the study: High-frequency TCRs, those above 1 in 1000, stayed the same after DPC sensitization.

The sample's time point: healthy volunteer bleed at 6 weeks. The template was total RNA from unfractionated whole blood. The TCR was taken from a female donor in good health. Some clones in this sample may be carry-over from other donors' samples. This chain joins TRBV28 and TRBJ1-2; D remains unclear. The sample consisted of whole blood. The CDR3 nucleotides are TGTGCCAGCAGTTTATTGACGGGCGATGGCTACACCTTC. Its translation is CASSLLTGDGYTF.